This T cell receptor (beta chain) was sequenced during a study of low-dose radiotherapy and immunotherapy resistance in tumors. The overall study: Cyclophosphamide was given intravenously at 200 mg/m2 every two weeks, and each dose came one day before radiation and immunotherapy.

The CDR3 is 15 amino acids. Germline CDR1 is MDHEN and CDR2 is SYDVKM. It was with a constant-region primer and a V-primer adapter that TCRs were amplified over roughly 19 PCR cycles. MiXCR, run by TCRdb on the reads, gives a single entry per CDR3 protein. The table has about 46,000 distinct CDR3 sequences, about 10% seen once; the top ten hold approximately 6.2%. As concerns this clonotype: No conserved phenylalanine or tryptophan ends this CDR3, so it is likely a read error.

Time point of the sample: before trial treatment. Along with nivolumab and ipilimumab, donors received aspirin, low-dose cyclophosphamide and low-dose radiotherapy. The chain employs TRBV28 and TRBJ2-1; TRBD2 matches 8 bases. The material sequenced was PBMCs, taken before treatment. The sequence derives from a female donor with ovarian cancer. In DNA, the CDR3 is TGCGCCAGTGGTAGCGGGACTTTGATATACAATGAGCAGTTCTAC. Protein product: CASGSGTLIYNEQFY.